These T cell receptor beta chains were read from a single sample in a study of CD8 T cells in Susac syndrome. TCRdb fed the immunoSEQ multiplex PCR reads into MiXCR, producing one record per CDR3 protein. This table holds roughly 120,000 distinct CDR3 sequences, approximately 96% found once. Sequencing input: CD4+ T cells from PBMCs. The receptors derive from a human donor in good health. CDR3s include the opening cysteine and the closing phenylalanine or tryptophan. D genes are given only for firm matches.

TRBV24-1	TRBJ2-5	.	TGTGCCACCAGTGATTTAGGGGCCGGCGGGCGGCAGGAGACCCAGTACTTC	CATSDLGAGGRQETQYF
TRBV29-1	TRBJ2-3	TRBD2	TGCAGCGTTCTCCCTCGGGGGGTTCGCACAGATACGCAGTATTTT	CSVLPRGVRTDTQYF
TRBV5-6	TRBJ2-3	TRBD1	TGTGCCAGCAGCTTCGGGACAGGGAGAGATACGCAGTATTTT	CASSFGTGRDTQYF
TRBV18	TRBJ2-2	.	TGTGCCAGCTCAATAAAGGAGGGGAACACCGGGGAGCTGTTTTTT	CASSIKEGNTGELFF
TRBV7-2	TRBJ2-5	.	TGTGCCAGCAGCCGCGACTTGGGCCAAGAGACCCAGTACTTC	CASSRDLGQETQYF
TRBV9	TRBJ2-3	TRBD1	TGTGCCAGCAGCGTAGGGACAGGGATCACAGATACGCAGTATTTT	CASSVGTGITDTQYF
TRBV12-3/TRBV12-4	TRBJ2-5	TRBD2	TGTGCCAGCAGTCTCTCGGGAGGGTCCGAGACCCAGTACTTC	CASSLSGGSETQYF
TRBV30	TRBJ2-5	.	TGTGCCTGGAGTGTAGGGAAGTCACAAGGGGAGACCCAGTACTTC	CAWSVGKSQGETQYF
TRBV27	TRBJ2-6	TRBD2	TGTGCCAGCAGTTTTAGACTAGCGGGAGCTGGGGCCAACGTCCTGACTTTC	CASSFRLAGAGANVLTF
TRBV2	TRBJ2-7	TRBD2	TGTGCCAGCAGTGTTTTGTTCTCGAAGGGGAGGATTTTGGCGGGAGATTCCTACGAGCAGTACTTC	CASSVLFSKGRILAGDSYEQYF
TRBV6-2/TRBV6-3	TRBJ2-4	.	TGTGCCAGCAGTTATGACAGCATAGCCAAAAACATTCAGTACTTC	CASSYDSIAKNIQYF